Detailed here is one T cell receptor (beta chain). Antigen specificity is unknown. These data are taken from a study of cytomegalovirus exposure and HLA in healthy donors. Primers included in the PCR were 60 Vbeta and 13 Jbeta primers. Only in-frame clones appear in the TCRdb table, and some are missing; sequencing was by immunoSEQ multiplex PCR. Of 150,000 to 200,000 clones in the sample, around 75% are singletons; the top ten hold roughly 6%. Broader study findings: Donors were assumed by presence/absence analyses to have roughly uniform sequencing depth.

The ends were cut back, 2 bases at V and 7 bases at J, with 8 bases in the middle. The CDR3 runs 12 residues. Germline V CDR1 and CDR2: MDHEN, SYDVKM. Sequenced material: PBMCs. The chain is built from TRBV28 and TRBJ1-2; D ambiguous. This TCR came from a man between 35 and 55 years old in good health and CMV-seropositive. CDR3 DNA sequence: TGTGCCAGCAGTTTACTATCCTCTGGCTACACCTTC. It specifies CASSLLSSGYTF.